This TCR beta chain appears in the sequencing data of a study of blood T cells in healthy people across ages (dated by TCRdb to about 2015). Regarding the complete study: Template switching captured roughly one uniquely barcoded TCR beta cDNA molecule per two T cells in model experiments. The study measured age-related changes in TCR beta repertoire diversity using deep sequencing normalized with unique cDNA molecular identifiers. The donors were divided into four age groups: young (average around 15 years), middle-aged (approximately 42), aged (around 67) and long-lived (approximately 74). To avoid experimental bias, donors of different ages were distributed randomly across sequencing lanes. The study analyzed two additional independent replicas of 1 million unique cDNA reads from the same blood draw for two donors, one aged 18 to 30 and one aged 80 or older.

On this clonotype itself: Its antigen remains undetermined. The input lacks base qualities; no much larger clone sits a single base away.

The donors were under 40 Caucasian individuals from Russia, aged roughly 6 to 100 years, who were systemically healthy. About 9.8 milliliters of peripheral blood were drawn from each donor into EDTA-treated Vacutainer tubes. Ficoll-Paque density-gradient centrifugation was used to isolate PBMCs, with at least 7 million obtained per sample. Trizol reagent was used to extract total RNA from PBMCs, with at least 5.5 micrograms per sample. The percentages of naive CD45RAhigh/CD27high T cells were determined by flow cytometry on a PBMC aliquot from every donor. Findings and caveats that apply to the study as a whole: Bulk unsorted PBMC profiling prevented conclusive comparison of naive and antigen-experienced compartments. Donor CMV infection status was unknown, potentially confounding age-related changes in expanded clonotypes. Estimates of total diversity based on one million sequenced T cells were considered lower bounds and underestimates. Compared with the aged group, more naive CD4+ T cells, fewer expanded clones and increased TCR diversity were shown by the long-lived group, suggesting age selection. There was a strong correlation between observed TCR beta diversity and the percentage of naive T cells measured by flow cytometry. As age increased, observed TCR beta diversity per million T cells dropped in a roughly linear way, and a significant reduction was already evident by age approximately 40.

Libraries came from 5' RACE. The listed sequencing device is Illumina HiSeq 2500. A second about 7 to 12 cycle PCR used a sample-barcoded 5' primer and a J-beta primer mix. Each TCR beta cDNA molecule received a unique molecular identifier from a template-switch 5' adaptor carrying 12 random nucleotides. Each sample yielded at least 3 million CDR3-containing paired-end reads. First-strand cDNA was synthesized from all RNA with the Mint cDNA synthesis kit, primed by a TRBC-specific oligonucleotide. Following uracil-DNA glycosylase treatment, a first 18-cycle PCR with universal primers M1SS and BC2_uni_R was performed on all cDNA. Turning to the authors' computational methods: Normalization of each sample was performed by random selection of 1 million high-quality reads, each carrying a distinct molecular identifier. Instead of being binned into consensus sequences, reads that shared molecular identifiers were thrown out. MiTCR, run with a Q25 quality threshold and the strictest error-elimination algorithm, handled CDR3 identification, clonotype clustering and error correction. A nonparametric unseen species model using Euler transformation provided a lower-bound estimate of total TCR beta diversity. TCRdb's own reprocessing of the public reads used fastp at Q25 and MiXCR and kept productive beta chains. Merged by CDR3 protein, the rows form single entries marked with the most common genes and DNA. The V and J calls were not made by the authors but by TCRdb's processing. The sample data list around 1.7 million distinct CDR3 sequences, and approximately 28% of these were observed just once. 6.5% to 8.5% of the sample lies in the top ten.

The CDR3 runs 18 amino acids, cysteine and phenylalanine included. The retained sequence is limited to the CDR3, 54 bases, with the frame set at the first base. V is pruned by 1 base and J by 1 base, leaving 6 bases of the junction without a gene match. Based on the germline V gene, the CDR1 and CDR2 sequences are MGHRA and YSYEKL. The material sequenced was blood. The chain links TRBV4-1 with TRBJ2-4; 11 junctional bases match TRBD1. The clonotype originates from a woman aged 25 to 39 in good health. Here is the DNA: TGCGCCAGCAGCCAAGGGACAGGGGGCGATTTGGCCAAAAACATTCAGTACTTC. Its translation is CASSQGTGGDLAKNIQYF.